A selection of T cell receptor beta chains follows, all from one sample in a study of cytomegalovirus exposure and HLA in healthy donors. Generated by immunoSEQ multiplex PCR, the TCRdb table keeps only in-frame clones and is missing some. Among approximately 120,000 clones listed, 78% were seen once. Sequenced: PBMCs. The receptors here all came from a man in his forties in good health and CMV-seronegative. Each CDR3 is given with its conserved first and last residue. Fields, in order: V gene, D gene, clone size, J gene, CDR3 DNA, CDR3 protein. A D gene is named only where the DNA matches it firmly. A row's size may be missing; if present it is once, few, many or a size class.

v_call: TRBV4-2; d_call: .; clone_size: few; j_call: TRBJ1-1; cdr3_nt: TGTGCCAGCAGCCAAGGCGGTGAGGCCACTGAAGCTTTCTTT; cdr3_aa: CASSQGGEATEAFF
v_call: TRBV2; d_call: .; clone_size: few; j_call: TRBJ2-5; cdr3_nt: TGTGCCAGCAGCCGGGAGACCCAGTACTTC; cdr3_aa: CASSRETQYF
v_call: TRBV7-6; d_call: TRBD2; clone_size: .; j_call: TRBJ2-1; cdr3_nt: TGTGCCAGCAGCCCGGGGGCTCTAGCGGGGGGAGAGAATGAGCAGTTCTTC; cdr3_aa: CASSPGALAGGENEQFF
v_call: TRBV4-1; d_call: TRBD1; clone_size: .; j_call: TRBJ1-2; cdr3_nt: TGCGCCAGCAGCCAAGACTACCCGACAGGGTTCTACGGCTACACCTTC; cdr3_aa: CASSQDYPTGFYGYTF
v_call: TRBV29-1; d_call: .; clone_size: .; j_call: TRBJ1-1; cdr3_nt: TGCAGCGCCCAAGTCGGGGTATCGTTTGCTTTCTTT; cdr3_aa: CSAQVGVSFAFF
v_call: TRBV6-1; d_call: .; clone_size: .; j_call: TRBJ1-6; cdr3_nt: TGTGCCAGCGGGCTTTTTAACCTAAATTCACCCCTCCACTTT; cdr3_aa: CASGLFNLNSPLHF
v_call: TRBV18; d_call: .; clone_size: .; j_call: TRBJ1-1; cdr3_nt: TGTGCCAGCGATTCGATGGGAGGGGGGAGGAACACTGAAGCTTTCTTT; cdr3_aa: CASDSMGGGRNTEAFF
v_call: TRBV18; d_call: .; clone_size: .; j_call: TRBJ2-7; cdr3_nt: TGTGCCAGCTCAGAGGCAGGGTTGTCTAACGAGCAGTACTTC; cdr3_aa: CASSEAGLSNEQYF
v_call: TRBV6-5; d_call: TRBD1; clone_size: .; j_call: TRBJ2-3; cdr3_nt: TGTGCCAGCAGTTCGGGACAGACAATCACAGATACGCAGTATTTT; cdr3_aa: CASSSGQTITDTQYF
v_call: TRBV28; d_call: .; clone_size: few; j_call: TRBJ1-1; cdr3_nt: TGTGCCAGCAGTTCTCGGGGGGCGATGAACACTGAAGCTTTCTTT; cdr3_aa: CASSSRGAMNTEAFF
v_call: TRBV7-3; d_call: TRBD1; clone_size: .; j_call: TRBJ2-3; cdr3_nt: TGTGCCAGCAGCTTAACGTTAGCAGGGGGAGATACGCAGTATTTT; cdr3_aa: CASSLTLAGGDTQYF
v_call: TRBV28; d_call: .; clone_size: .; j_call: TRBJ1-2; cdr3_nt: TGTGCCAGCAGAACAGGTCCCTCTTATGGCTACACCTTC; cdr3_aa: CASRTGPSYGYTF
v_call: TRBV9; d_call: TRBD2; clone_size: few; j_call: TRBJ2-3; cdr3_nt: TGTGCCAGCAGCCGCCGGACTAGCGGGAACACAGATACGCAGTATTTT; cdr3_aa: CASSRRTSGNTDTQYF
v_call: TRBV5-1; d_call: TRBD1; clone_size: .; j_call: TRBJ2-2; cdr3_nt: TGCACCAGCAGCTTGGGACAGCTCACCGGGGAGCTGTTTTTT; cdr3_aa: CTSSLGQLTGELFF
v_call: TRBV12-5; d_call: .; clone_size: .; j_call: TRBJ1-3; cdr3_nt: TGTGCTAGTGGGGGACTGAACTCTGGAAACACCATATATTTT; cdr3_aa: CASGGLNSGNTIYF
v_call: TRBV19; d_call: .; clone_size: few; j_call: TRBJ2-7; cdr3_nt: TGTGCCAGTAGTATAGGGGGGGTAGGATCCCACGAGCAGTACTTC; cdr3_aa: CASSIGGVGSHEQYF
v_call: TRBV29-1; d_call: TRBD1; clone_size: .; j_call: TRBJ1-2; cdr3_nt: TGCAGCTCCGTCCGGGACAGGGATGGCTACACCTTC; cdr3_aa: CSSVRDRDGYTF
v_call: TRBV19; d_call: .; clone_size: .; j_call: TRBJ1-1; cdr3_nt: TGTGCCAGTAGTATTTTTCAGGACAGCACTGAAGCTTTCTTT; cdr3_aa: CASSIFQDSTEAFF
v_call: TRBV6-1; d_call: TRBD2; clone_size: once; j_call: TRBJ2-1; cdr3_nt: TGTGCCAGCAGTGAACCGACTAGCGGCGCCTACAATGAGCAGTTCTTC; cdr3_aa: CASSEPTSGAYNEQFF
v_call: TRBV9; d_call: .; clone_size: .; j_call: TRBJ1-1; cdr3_nt: TGTGCCAGCAGCCCCACTCTGGGGCCGGACGGCACTGAAGCTTTCTTT; cdr3_aa: CASSPTLGPDGTEAFF
v_call: TRBV5-4; d_call: .; clone_size: .; j_call: TRBJ2-1; cdr3_nt: TGTGCCAGCAGCTCCGGGGGGCGAGAGAAATACAATGAGCAGTTCTTC; cdr3_aa: CASSSGGREKYNEQFF
v_call: TRBV4-1; d_call: .; clone_size: .; j_call: TRBJ1-2; cdr3_nt: TGCGCCAGACGACAGGGCTACACCTTC; cdr3_aa: CARRQGYTF
v_call: TRBV5-5; d_call: .; clone_size: few; j_call: TRBJ1-5; cdr3_nt: TGTGCCAGCAGCTTGGTAGGGGCTCCTAGCAATCAGCCCCAGCATTTT; cdr3_aa: CASSLVGAPSNQPQHF
v_call: TRBV5-5; d_call: TRBD1; clone_size: .; j_call: TRBJ1-1; cdr3_nt: TGTGCCAGCACCCTGACAGGGTCGGACACTGAAGCTTTCTTT; cdr3_aa: CASTLTGSDTEAFF